Listed here are 7 T cell receptor beta chains from one sample, sequenced in a study of T cell responses to AZD1222 COVID-19 vaccine. Sequencing was performed with immunoSEQ multiplex PCR; in TCRdb, only in-frame clones are kept and a portion is missing. Of some 120,000 clones in the sample, 88% were seen once. The material was peripheral blood, obtained on day 0 of AZD1222 vaccination. These receptors were obtained from an adult in good health.

This rearrangement joins TRBV6-1 to TRBJ2-7; 7 bases fit TRBD1. Unmatched junction bases numbered 14, after V lost 4 bases and J lost 2 bases. Germline CDR1 is MNHNS and CDR2 is SASEGT. This CDR3 region has 17 residues. The CDR3 DNA reads TGTGCCAGCAGTGTCCGCACGAAGGGGGCGCTTCCCTACGAGCAGTACTTC. This translates into CASSVRTKGALPYEQYF.

V usage is TRBV29-1 and J usage is TRBJ1-3; D not certain. Germline CDR1 SQVTM, CDR2 ANQGSEA. Trimming pared 6 bases from V and 0 bases from J, leaving 9 bases between. CDR3 size: 13 residues. In nucleotides, the CDR3 is TGCAGCGTCCAGCCAGCCTCTGGAAACACCATATATTTT. Its translation is CSVQPASGNTIYF. The full variable domain, completed using reference TRBV29-1 and TRBJ1-3, is SAVISQKPSRDICQRGTSLTIQCQVDSQVTMMFWYRQQPGQSLTLIATANQGSEATYESGFVIDKFPISRPNLTFSTLTVSNMSPEDSSIYLCSVQPASGNTIYFGEGSWLTVV.

The chain recombines TRBV2 with TRBJ1-4, with 11 bases identical to TRBD1. V lost 11 bases, J lost 2 bases, and 7 bases stayed unmatched. CDR1 and CDR2 (germline): SNHLY, FYNNEI. The CDR3 extends over 15 amino acids. The CDR3 DNA is TGTGCCGGAGGACAGGGGGCGATGACTAATGAAAAACTGTTTTTT. Translated: CAGGQGAMTNEKLFF.

CDR3 nucleotides: TGTGCCAGCTCACCCTCCGGACAGGTCGCTGGCTACACCTTC. Residues: CASSPSGQVAGYTF. The J gene is TRBJ1-2, the V gene TRBV18; 7 nucleotides agree with TRBD1. The CDR3 is 14 amino acids. The germline gives CDR1 KGHSH, CDR2 LQKENI. V lost 3 bases to trimming and J lost 7 bases; unmatched junction nucleotides: 8. The full variable domain, in which reference TRBV18 and TRBJ1-2 provide the parts outside the CDR3, is NAGVMQNPRHLVRRRGQEARLRCSPMKGHSHVYWYRQLPEEGLKFMVYLQKENIIDESGMPKERFSAEFPKEGPSILRIQQVVRGDSAAYFCASSPSGQVAGYTFGSGTRLTVV.

The chain employs TRBV18 and TRBJ2-5, with TRBD2 identical over 10 bases. With V trimmed by 3 bases and J by 3 bases, 4 bases remained unmatched. The CDR3 is 15 residues long. Per the germline V gene, CDR1 is KGHSH and CDR2 is LQKENI. The CDR3 reads CASSPRLAGEETQYF. As DNA, the CDR3 is TGTGCCAGCTCACCGCGCCTAGCGGGGGAAGAGACCCAGTACTTC.

The chain links TRBV27 to TRBJ1-2; no clear D gene. Trimming took 3 bases from V and 4 from J, leaving 9 bases between them. CDR1 is MNHEY and CDR2 is SMNVEV in the germline V gene (reference sequence). The CDR3 consists of 13 residues. DNA of the CDR3: TGTGCCAGCAGTTTCCTGGATGGCTATGGCTACACCTTC. This codes for CASSFLDGYGYTF.

The chain uses TRBV6-6 and TRBJ2-1; D is undetermined. Germline assignment: CDR1 MNHNY and CDR2 SVGAGI (reference sequence). The V gene lost 2 bases and the J gene lost 1 base, with 9 bases spanning the gap. The CDR3 consists of 15 residues. The CDR3 DNA reads TGTGCCAGCAGTTACGAAGGGATGTCCTACAATGAGCAGTTCTTC. Translated: CASSYEGMSYNEQFF.